What follows is one TCR beta chain and its context. The method was immunoSEQ multiplex PCR; TCRdb's version includes in-frame clones alone and lacks a portion of them. The sample lists 450,000 to 500,000 clones; around four fifths were seen once. Losses at the gene ends were 5 bases for V and 1 base for J; bases not matched to a gene: 10. Germline V CDR1 and CDR2: SGHTA, FQGNSA. The CDR3 is 19 residues long. This sample was taken from a study of shared clonotypes between healthy human individuals. Overall study context: Contributing individuals were a couple of females and a few males aged 18 to 49.

V gene TRBV7-2 combines with J gene TRBJ2-3; 15 bases are a match to TRBD2. The sample was PBMCs. This receptor was obtained from a woman aged 40 to 49 in good health. Some clones in this sample may be carry-over from other donors' samples. CDR3 region: CASSTPWTSGRAGTDTQYF. CDR3 DNA: TGTGCCAGCAGCACCCCCTGGACTAGCGGGAGGGCCGGCACAGATACGCAGTATTTT.